The 9 T cell receptor beta chains given below trace back to one sample, sequenced in a study of control samples from healthy donors and cancer patients. The repertoire was sequenced with immunoSEQ multiplex PCR; TCRdb's copy has only in-frame clones and lacks some. Among 100,000 to 150,000 clones listed, roughly 86% were seen once. The sequenced sample was PBMCs. The receptors stem from a man aged 50-60 years with head and neck cancer.

The chain has TRBV5-1 and TRBJ1-2; TRBD1 agrees at 9 bases. Germline CDR1 is SGHRS and CDR2 is YFSETQ. The CDR3 loop spans 13 amino acids. The V and J ends lost 4 bases and 6 bases, in that order; junction bases with no gene match: 4. In nucleotides, the CDR3 is TGCGCCAGCAGCCGTGGGACAGGGAATGGCTACACCTTC. Protein product: CASSRGTGNGYTF.

The chain links TRBV25-1 to TRBJ2-5, with no clear D. With 6 bases removed from V and 5 bases from J, the gap between germline ends came to 13 bases. This CDR3 region has 13 residues. Germline loops: CDR1 MGHDK, CDR2 SYGVNS. In nucleotides, the CDR3 is TGTGCCAGCAGCCGCTCCCCGTCGGAGACCCAGTACTTC. Its translation is CASSRSPSETQYF.

The chain couples TRBV5-1 to TRBJ1-4; D is undetermined. The CDR3 is 14 amino acids. V was pared by 5 bases and J by 6 bases, with 14 bases between. Germline V gene data show CDR1 as SGHRS and CDR2 as YFSETQ. The CDR3: CASRLYQTDEKLFF. Here the CDR3 DNA reads TGCGCCAGCAGATTGTACCAAACGGATGAAAAACTGTTTTTT.

The rearrangement uses TRBV10-2 and TRBJ2-5; 10 bases are shared with TRBD2. V dropped 4 bases and J dropped 4; count of bases not matched to a gene: 6. Germline V CDR1 and CDR2: WSHSY, SAAADI. The CDR3 totals 15 residues. The CDR3 sequence is CASSGLAGAGETQYF. CDR3 DNA: TGCGCCAGCAGTGGTCTAGCGGGAGCAGGAGAGACCCAGTACTTC.

The V and J genes are TRBV4-2 and TRBJ2-3; 9 bases align to TRBD2. V gave up 0 bases and J gave up 9 bases; unmatched junction bases: 10. This CDR3 has 16 amino acids. Per germline, CDR1 LGHNA and CDR2 YNFKEQ. The CDR3 region has the DNA TGTGCCAGCAGCCAAGAAGGGGGACTAGCTACTCGGACGCAGTATTTT. Its translation is CASSQEGGLATRTQYF.

V usage is TRBV5-5 and J usage is TRBJ1-5; perhaps TRBD1 as D (5 bases). The length of the CDR3 is 14 residues. Between the trimmed V and J ends, which lost 2 bases and 4 bases, there was a span of 10 bases. The germline gives CDR1 SGHKS, CDR2 YYEKEE (reference sequence). The CDR3 reads CASSLWGGNQPQHF. Written as DNA, the CDR3 is TGTGCCAGCAGCTTATGGGGGGGGAATCAGCCCCAGCATTTT. Looking up the rest from reference TRBV5-5 and TRBJ1-5 gives the full variable domain: DAGVTQSPTHLIKTRGQQVTLRCSPISGHKSVSWYQQVLGQGPQFIFQYYEKEERGRGNFPDRFSARQFPNYSSELNVNALLLGDSALYLCASSLWGGNQPQHFGDGTRLSIL.

J is TRBJ1-5 and V is TRBV19; D not resolved. The V gene lost 1 base and the J gene lost 5 bases, with 18 bases spanning the gap. The CDR3 is made up of 17 amino acids. The V gene's germline CDR1 is LNHDA and CDR2 SQIVND (reference sequence). Here the CDR3 reads CASSIAPGHGWDQPQHF. The DNA for the CDR3 is TGTGCCAGTAGTATAGCTCCCGGGCACGGGTGGGATCAGCCCCAGCATTTT.

This CDR3 is CASSLWTGSFPTTDTQYF. The CDR3 nucleotides are TGTGCCAGCAGCTTATGGACAGGGTCCTTCCCGACCACAGATACGCAGTATTTT. V and J are TRBV5-6 and TRBJ2-3; 8 nucleotides align to TRBD1. Germline assignment: CDR1 SGHDT and CDR2 YYEEEE. The CDR3 loop spans 18 amino acids. V shed 2 bases, J shed 2 bases, and the junction held 13 bases outside the gene matches. Variable domain in full (rest from reference TRBV5-6 and TRBJ2-3): DAGVTQSPTHLIKTRGQQVTLRCSPKSGHDTVSWYQQALGQGPQFIFQYYEEEERQRGNFPDRFSGHQFPNYSSELNVNALLLGDSALYLCASSLWTGSFPTTDTQYFGPGTRLTVL.

The chain recombines TRBV6-1 with TRBJ2-7; TRBD2 matches 7 bases. This CDR3 is 13 amino acids long. V lost 3 bases and J lost 4; bases outside the gene matches: 3. CDR1 is MNHNS, CDR2 SASEGT, per germline. For the CDR3, the DNA is TGTGCCAGCAGTGAGTTCGGGGGGTACGAGCAGTACTTC. Translated: CASSEFGGYEQYF.